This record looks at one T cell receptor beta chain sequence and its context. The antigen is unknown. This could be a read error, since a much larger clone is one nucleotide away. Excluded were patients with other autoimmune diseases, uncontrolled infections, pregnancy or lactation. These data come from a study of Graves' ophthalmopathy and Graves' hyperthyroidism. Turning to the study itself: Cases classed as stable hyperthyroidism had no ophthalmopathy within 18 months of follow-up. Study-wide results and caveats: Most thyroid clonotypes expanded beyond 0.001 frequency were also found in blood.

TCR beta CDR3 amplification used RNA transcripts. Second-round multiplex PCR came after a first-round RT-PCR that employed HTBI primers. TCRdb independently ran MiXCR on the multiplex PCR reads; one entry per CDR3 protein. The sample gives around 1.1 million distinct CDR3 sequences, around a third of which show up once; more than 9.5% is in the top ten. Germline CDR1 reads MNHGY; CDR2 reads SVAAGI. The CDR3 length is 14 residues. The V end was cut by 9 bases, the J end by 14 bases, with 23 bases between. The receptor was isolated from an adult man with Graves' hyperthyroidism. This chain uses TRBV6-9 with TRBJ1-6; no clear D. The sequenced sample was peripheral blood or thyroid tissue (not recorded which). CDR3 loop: CARHRNIGLMALHF. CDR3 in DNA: TGTGCCAGGCATCGGAACATAGGGTTGATGGCCCTCCACTTT.